This is a list of T cell receptor beta chains from one sample in a study of blood T cell repertoires in COVID-19. Assay: immunoSEQ multiplex PCR; the TCRdb copy retains only in-frame clones and omits some. The sample lists about 87,000 clones, about 71% seen once, with roughly 4% in the top ten. Sequencing was done on a sample of peripheral blood. These receptors all stem from a woman aged 45-60 years with acute or convalescent COVID-19. CDR3s include the opening cysteine and the closing phenylalanine or tryptophan. A D gene is named only where the DNA matches it firmly. Some rows have no size entry. The others give once, few or many, or a class for an expanded clone.

clone size	D gene	V gene	J gene	CDR3 DNA	CDR3 protein
NA	TRBD1	TRBV7-9	TRBJ1-2	TGTGCCAGCAGCTTAGCTGGGACAGCCTATGGCTACACCTTC	CASSLAGTAYGYTF
many	NA	TRBV7-9	TRBJ1-2	TGTGCCAGCAGCTTAGTAGCCTTTGGCTACACCTTC	CASSLVAFGYTF
NA	TRBD2	TRBV6-5	TRBJ2-3	TGTGCCAGCAGTTACAAGGCTAGCGGCCCCACAGATACGCAGTATTTT	CASSYKASGPTDTQYF
few	TRBD2	TRBV7-8	TRBJ2-7	TGTGCCAGCAGCCCGCGGGGGTCTCGGGTAAAGGAGCAGTACTTC	CASSPRGSRVKEQYF
NA	TRBD2	TRBV27	TRBJ2-7	TGTGCCAGCAGTTTGACCGGGACTAGCGGGGGCTGGTACGAGCAGTACTTC	CASSLTGTSGGWYEQYF
once	NA	TRBV5-1	TRBJ1-2	TGCGCCAGCAGCTTGGACAGGGTTAACTATGGCTACACCTTC	CASSLDRVNYGYTF
NA	NA	TRBV4-2	TRBJ1-6	TGTGCCAGCAGCCAAGATTTCAACCCCGGGAGACCCAATTCACCCCTCCACTTT	CASSQDFNPGRPNSPLHF
NA	NA	TRBV11-2	TRBJ2-1	TGTGCCAGCAGCTTAGCGGGGATAGACAATGAGCAGTTCTTC	CASSLAGIDNEQFF
NA	TRBD2	TRBV20-1	TRBJ2-7	TGCAGTGCCCCTGGACTAGCGGGGTCATTCTTC	CSAPGLAGSFF
NA	NA	TRBV28	TRBJ1-5	TGTGCCAGCAGTCTGACGGGGGGAAGCAATCAGCCCCAGCATTTT	CASSLTGGSNQPQHF
NA	TRBD1	TRBV10-3	TRBJ2-3	TGTGCCATCAGTGGTACAGGGGGCTTCACAGATACGCAGTATTTT	CAISGTGGFTDTQYF
NA	NA	TRBV27	TRBJ2-7	TGTGCCAGCAGTTTATGGGGGCGGGAGCAGTACTTC	CASSLWGREQYF
NA	NA	TRBV7-2	TRBJ2-7	TGTGCCAGCAGCTCGCGTGGGAGATACGAGCAGTACTTC	CASSSRGRYEQYF
NA	NA	TRBV6-5	TRBJ2-5	TGTGCCAGCGTTTTACCTATCCAAGAGACCCAGTACTTC	CASVLPIQETQYF
NA	NA	TRBV4-3	TRBJ1-1	TGCGCCAGCAGCCAAGATCCCGGGGGGCGCATTGAAGCTTTCTTT	CASSQDPGGRIEAFF
NA	NA	TRBV28	TRBJ1-1	TGTGCCAGCAGACAGACATTGCTTAACGGAGCTTTCTTT	CASRQTLLNGAFF
NA	TRBD2	TRBV30	TRBJ2-1	TGTGCCTTGTTTCCCGGGACTACAGGCAATGAGCAGTTCTTC	CALFPGTTGNEQFF
NA	NA	TRBV18	TRBJ1-1	TGTGCCAGCTCACCACCCTCGAGGGCTGAAGCTTTCTTT	CASSPPSRAEAFF
NA	NA	TRBV19	TRBJ1-2	TGTGCCACCTCGTGGCAGGGGCCAAACTATGGCTACACCTTC	CATSWQGPNYGYTF
NA	TRBD2	TRBV7-8	TRBJ2-1	TGTGCCAGCAGCTTAGCAAACCCGCGGGGGGCGACTGGCTCCTACAATGAGCAGTTCTTC	CASSLANPRGATGSYNEQFF
few	TRBD1	TRBV28	TRBJ1-5	TGTGCCAGCAGAACTTCCCATGCAGGGGGCCCCAATCAGCCCCAGCATTTT	CASRTSHAGGPNQPQHF
once	NA	TRBV5-4	TRBJ2-2	TGTGCCAGCAGCTTCACAGGGGGGGCCGGGGAGCTGTTTTTT	CASSFTGGAGELFF
NA	NA	TRBV18	TRBJ2-5	TGTGCCAGCTCACCGACAGAAGAGACCCAGTACTTC	CASSPTEETQYF
NA	TRBD1	TRBV3-1/TRBV3-2	TRBJ1-1	TGTGCCAGCAACCGACAGGGTCGGGACACTGAAGCTTTCTTT	CASNRQGRDTEAFF
NA	NA	TRBV10-3	TRBJ2-2	TGTGCCATCAGTGAGTCGGGGACAAGTGGTGGGGAGCTGTTTTTT	CAISESGTSGGELFF
NA	NA	TRBV28	TRBJ2-2	TGTGCCAGCCGCAGGTGGGACACCGGGGAGCTGTTTTTT	CASRRWDTGELFF
once	NA	TRBV29-1	TRBJ2-2	TGCAGCGTTGAAGAGGACACATACACCGGGGAGCTGTTTTTT	CSVEEDTYTGELFF